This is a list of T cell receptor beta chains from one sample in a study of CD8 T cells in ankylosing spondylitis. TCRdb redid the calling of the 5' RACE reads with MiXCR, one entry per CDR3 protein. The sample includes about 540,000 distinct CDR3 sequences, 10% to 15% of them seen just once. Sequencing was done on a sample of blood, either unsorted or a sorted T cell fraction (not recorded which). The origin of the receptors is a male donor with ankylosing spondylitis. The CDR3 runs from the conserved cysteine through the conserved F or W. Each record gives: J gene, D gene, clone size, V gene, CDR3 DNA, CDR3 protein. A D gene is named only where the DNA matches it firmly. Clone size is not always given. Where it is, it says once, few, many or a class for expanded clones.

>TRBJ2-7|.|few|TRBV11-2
TGTGCCAGCAGCCGAGGTCAGACTAGGGCCTACGAGCAGTACTTC
CASSRGQTRAYEQYF
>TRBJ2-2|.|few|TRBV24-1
TGTGCCACCAGTGATTTGGGGCAGGGCGGGACCGGGGAGCTGTTTTTT
CATSDLGQGGTGELFF
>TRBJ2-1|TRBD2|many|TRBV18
TGTGCCAGCTCACCACCGGCCGGGACTACCCTAAATGAGCAGTTCTTC
CASSPPAGTTLNEQFF
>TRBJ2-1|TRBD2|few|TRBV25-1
TGTGCCAGCAGGCCGGGGGGGATCGGGGATAGGAATGAGCAGTTCTTC
CASRPGGIGDRNEQFF
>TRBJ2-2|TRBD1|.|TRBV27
TGTGCCAGCAGTGCCTGGACAGGGGGGGCGAACACCGGGGAGCTGTTTTTT
CASSAWTGGANTGELFF
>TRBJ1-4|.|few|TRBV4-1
TGCGCCAGCAGCCAAGTGGTTAGCAGGCTCGAAAAACTGTTTTTT
CASSQVVSRLEKLFF
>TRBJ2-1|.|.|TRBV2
TGTGCCAGCGTCCGGACTGGGCTGGCCTACAATGAGCAGTTCTTC
CASVRTGLAYNEQFF
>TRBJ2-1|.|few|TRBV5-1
TGCGCCAGCAGCTTGGAGACTGCCGTCTCCTACAATGAGCAGTTCTTC
CASSLETAVSYNEQFF
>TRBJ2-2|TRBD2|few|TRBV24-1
TGTGCCGTGCTAGCGGACACCGGGGAGCTGTTTTTT
CAVLADTGELFF
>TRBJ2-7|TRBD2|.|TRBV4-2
TGTGCCAGCAGCCTGCTAGCGGGAGCGGACTCCTACGAGCAGTACTTC
CASSLLAGADSYEQYF
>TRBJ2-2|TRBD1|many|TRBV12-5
TGTGCTAGTGGTTTTGGGGACAGGGGGCGGGACACCGGGGAGCTGTTTTTT
CASGFGDRGRDTGELFF
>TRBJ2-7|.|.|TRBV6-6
TGTGCCAGCGGCGCGACAGTATACGTGCAGTACTTC
CASGATVYVQYF
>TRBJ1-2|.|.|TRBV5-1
TGCGCCAGCAGCTTGCCAGGGGAGGTGGGGTATGGCTACACCTTC
CASSLPGEVGYGYTF
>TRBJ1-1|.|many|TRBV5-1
TGCGCCAGCAGCTGGGGTTCAGCGGGGGCATACACTGAAGCTTTCTTT
CASSWGSAGAYTEAFF
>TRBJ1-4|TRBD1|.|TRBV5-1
TGCGCCAGCAGCCTAAGACAGGGAACTAATGAAAAACTGTTTTTT
CASSLRQGTNEKLFF
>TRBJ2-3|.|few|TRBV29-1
TGCAGCGTCCGAATACGGGGCACAGATACGCAGTATTTT
CSVRIRGTDTQYF
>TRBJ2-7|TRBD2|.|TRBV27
TGTGCCAGCAGTTATCTTACTAGCGGGGCCAGCTCCTACGAGCAGTACTTC
CASSYLTSGASSYEQYF
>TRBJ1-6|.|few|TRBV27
TGTGCCAGCAGTTCCGCCGAATCACCCCTCCACTTT
CASSSAESPLHF
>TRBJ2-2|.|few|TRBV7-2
TGTGCCAGCAGCTTAAGGGGAGTAGTGGAGCTGTTTTTT
CASSLRGVVELFF
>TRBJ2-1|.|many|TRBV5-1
TGCGCCAGCAGCTTGAGAGACCTTTACAATGAGCAGTTCTTC
CASSLRDLYNEQFF
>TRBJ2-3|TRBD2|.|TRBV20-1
TGCAGTGCAGGGACTAGAAGCACAGATACGCAGTATTTT
CSAGTRSTDTQYF
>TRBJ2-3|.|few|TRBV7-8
TGTGCCAGCAGCTTAGGTCCCCGCCCAGATACGCAGTATTTT
CASSLGPRPDTQYF
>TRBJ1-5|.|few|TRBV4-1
TGCGCCAGCAGCCAAAGGGGAACCAATCAGCCCCAGCATTTT
CASSQRGTNQPQHF
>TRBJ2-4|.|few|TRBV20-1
TGCAGTGCTAGAGATTCCCACCCGAGCATTCAGTACTTC
CSARDSHPSIQYF